This T cell receptor (beta chain) was sequenced in a study of T cell repertoires in cytomegalovirus infection. Comments on this clonotype: The antigen is not known.

CDR1 is SQVTM and CDR2 is ANQGSEA in the germline V gene. This CDR3 region has 13 residues. TCRdb re-called the reads through MiXCR, storing one row per CDR3 protein. The table includes about 110,000 distinct CDR3 sequences, over 9% detected once. What was sequenced was PBMCs, sequenced either directly or after in vitro stimulation (not recorded which). The J gene is TRBJ1-5, the V gene TRBV29-1, with a tentative D call TRBD1 (5 bases). The receptor was derived from a human donor in good health (CMV status not recorded). Some clones in this sample may be carry-over from other donors' samples. CDR3 residues: CSGGEDDNQPQHF. The CDR3 region has the DNA TGCAGTGGGGGGGAGGATGACAATCAGCCCCAGCATTTT.